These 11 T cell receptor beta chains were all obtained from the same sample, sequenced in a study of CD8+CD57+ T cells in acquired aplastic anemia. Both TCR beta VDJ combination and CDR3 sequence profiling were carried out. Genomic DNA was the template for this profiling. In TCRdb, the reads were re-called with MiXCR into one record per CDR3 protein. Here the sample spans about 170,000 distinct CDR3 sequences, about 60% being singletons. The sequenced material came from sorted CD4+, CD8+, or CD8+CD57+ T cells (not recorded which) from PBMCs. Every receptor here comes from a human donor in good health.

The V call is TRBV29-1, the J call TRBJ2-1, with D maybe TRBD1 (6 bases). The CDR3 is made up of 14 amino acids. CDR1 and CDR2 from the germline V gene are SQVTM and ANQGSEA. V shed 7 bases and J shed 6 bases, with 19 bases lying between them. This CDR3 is CSGEWGRSINEQFF. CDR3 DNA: TGCAGCGGGGAGTGGGGGCGATCTATCAATGAGCAGTTCTTC.

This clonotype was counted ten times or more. The CDR3 sequence: CASSPGHTYEQYF. The CDR3 DNA follows: TGTGCCAGTAGTCCAGGACACACCTACGAGCAGTACTTC. The chain has TRBV19 and TRBJ2-7; D might be TRBD1 (5 bases). Germline V gives CDR1 LNHDA, CDR2 SQIVND (reference sequence). V was clipped by 5 bases and J by 2 bases, with 10 bases between them. The CDR3 runs to 13 residues.

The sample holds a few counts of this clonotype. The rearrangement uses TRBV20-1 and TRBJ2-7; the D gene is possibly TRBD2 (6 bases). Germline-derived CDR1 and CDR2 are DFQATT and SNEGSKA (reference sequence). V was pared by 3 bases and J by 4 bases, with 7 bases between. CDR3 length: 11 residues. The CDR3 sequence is CSASRGYEQYF. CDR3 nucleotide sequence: TGCAGTGCTAGTCGGGGGTACGAGCAGTACTTC.

CDR3 in DNA: TGTGCCAGCAGCCCGGGACTAGCGAGAGCCGGGGAGCTGTTTTTT. Residues: CASSPGLARAGELFF. V is TRBV7-2 and J is TRBJ2-2; 10 positions agree with TRBD2. The CDR3 sequence is 15 residues long. After removal of 5 bases from V and 6 bases from J, the junction contained 6 bases not matched to a gene. In germline, CDR1 is SGHTA, CDR2 FQGNSA.

The CDR3 loop is CATSSVYRGPNSGANVLTF. In DNA, the CDR3 is TGTGCCACCAGCAGTGTATACAGGGGGCCTAACTCTGGGGCCAACGTCCTGACTTTC. The chain links TRBV15 to TRBJ2-6; TRBD1 aligns across 9 bases. The CDR3 extends over 19 amino acids. CDR1 and CDR2 (germline): LNHNV, YYDKDF (reference sequence). Unmatched junction bases numbered 9, after V lost 3 bases and J lost 0 bases.

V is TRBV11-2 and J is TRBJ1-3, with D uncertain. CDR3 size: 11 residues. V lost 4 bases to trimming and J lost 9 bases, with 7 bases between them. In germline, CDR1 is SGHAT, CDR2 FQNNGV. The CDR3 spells CASSSSGTIYF. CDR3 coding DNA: TGTGCCAGCAGCTCGTCCGGCACCATATATTTT.

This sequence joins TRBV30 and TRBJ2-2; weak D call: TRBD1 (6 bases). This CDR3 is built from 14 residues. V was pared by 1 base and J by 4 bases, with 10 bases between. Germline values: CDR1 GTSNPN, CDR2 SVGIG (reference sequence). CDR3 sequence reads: CAWSDQGFTGELFF. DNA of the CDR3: TGTGCCTGGAGTGATCAGGGGTTCACCGGGGAGCTGTTTTTT.

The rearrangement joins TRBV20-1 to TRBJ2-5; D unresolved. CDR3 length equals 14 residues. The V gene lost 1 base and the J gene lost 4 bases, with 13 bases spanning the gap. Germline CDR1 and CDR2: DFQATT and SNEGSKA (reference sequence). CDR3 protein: CSARVRGEGETQYF. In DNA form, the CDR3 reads TGCAGTGCTAGAGTACGTGGAGAAGGAGAGACCCAGTACTTC.

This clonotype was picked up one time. The CDR3 DNA follows: TGTGCCACCAGCAGAGTGGACTCCTACGAGCAGTACTTC. Its translation: CATSRVDSYEQYF. The chain couples TRBV15 to TRBJ2-7, with unresolved D. V dropped 1 base and J dropped 0 bases, with 4 bases sitting between them. There are 13 residues in the CDR3. Germline CDR1 reads LNHNV; CDR2 reads YYDKDF (reference sequence). Drawing the rest from reference TRBV15 and TRBJ2-7, the complete variable domain is DAMVIQNPRYQVTQFGKPVTLSCSQTLNHNVMYWYQQKSSQAPKLLFHYYDKDFNNEADTPDNFQSRRPNTSFCFLDIRSPGLGDTAMYLCATSRVDSYEQYFGPGTRLTVT.

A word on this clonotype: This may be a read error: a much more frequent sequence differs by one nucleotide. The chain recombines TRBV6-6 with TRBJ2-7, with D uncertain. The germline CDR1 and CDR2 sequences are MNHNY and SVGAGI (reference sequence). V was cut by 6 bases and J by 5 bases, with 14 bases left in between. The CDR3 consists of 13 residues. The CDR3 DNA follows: TGTGCCAGCAGGTCCGGGCCCTACCACGAGCAGTACTTC. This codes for CASRSGPYHEQYF.

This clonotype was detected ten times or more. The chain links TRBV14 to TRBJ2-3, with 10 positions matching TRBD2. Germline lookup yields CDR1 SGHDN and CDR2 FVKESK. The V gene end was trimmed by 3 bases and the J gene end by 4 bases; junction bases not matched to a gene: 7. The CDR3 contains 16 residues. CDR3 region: CASSQLAGVGPDTQYF. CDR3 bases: TGTGCCAGCAGCCAGCTAGCGGGAGTGGGACCAGATACGCAGTATTTT.